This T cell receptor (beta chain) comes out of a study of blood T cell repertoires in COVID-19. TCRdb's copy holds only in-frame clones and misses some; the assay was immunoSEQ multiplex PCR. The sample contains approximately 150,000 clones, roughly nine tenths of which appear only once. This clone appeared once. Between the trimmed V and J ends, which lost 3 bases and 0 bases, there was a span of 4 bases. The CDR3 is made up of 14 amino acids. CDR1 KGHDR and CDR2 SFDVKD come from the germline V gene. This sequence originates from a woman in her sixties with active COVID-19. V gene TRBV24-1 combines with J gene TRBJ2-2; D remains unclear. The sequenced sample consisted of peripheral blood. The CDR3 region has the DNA TGTGCCACCAGTGATCCCTCGAACACCGGGGAGCTGTTTTTT. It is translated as CATSDPSNTGELFF.